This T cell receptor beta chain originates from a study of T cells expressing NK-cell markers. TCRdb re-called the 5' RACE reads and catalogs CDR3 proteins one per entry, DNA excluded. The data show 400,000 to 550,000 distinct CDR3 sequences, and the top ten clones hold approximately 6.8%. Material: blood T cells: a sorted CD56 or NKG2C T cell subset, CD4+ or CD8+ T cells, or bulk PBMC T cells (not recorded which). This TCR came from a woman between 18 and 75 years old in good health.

The CDR3 here is CSVSKTGNTEAFF. The chain links TRBV29-1 to TRBJ1-1; the TCRdb D gene call, TRBD1, has no DNA to confirm it. The germline V gene has CDR1 SQVTM and CDR2 ANQGSEA. The length of the CDR3 is 13 residues.